A single sample gave rise to the 28 T cell receptor beta chains below, sequenced in a study of cytomegalovirus exposure and HLA in healthy donors. The PCR was carried out with 60 Vbeta primers and 13 Jbeta primers. Clones were sequenced by immunoSEQ multiplex PCR, and TCRdb holds only the in-frame ones, with some missing. Of some 180,000 clones listed, approximately 85% are singletons. The sample was PBMCs. These receptor sequences come from a woman in her forties or fifties in good health and CMV-seronegative.

The chain joins TRBV5-1 to TRBJ2-6; the match to TRBD2 covers 7 bases. V shed 0 bases and J 5 bases; nucleotides not matched to a gene: 5. This CDR3 is built from 16 residues. Looked up from germline, CDR1 is SGHRS and CDR2 is YFSETQ. DNA for the CDR3: TGCGCCAGCAGCTTGGCCGGGACTAACAGGGCCAACGTCCTGACTTTC. Residues: CASSLAGTNRANVLTF.

This chain links TRBV2 with TRBJ2-1; D might be TRBD2 (5 bases). Germline values: CDR1 SNHLY, CDR2 FYNNEI. Trimming pared 1 base from V and 4 bases from J, leaving 11 bases between. The CDR3 has 15 amino acids. CDR3 sequence (DNA): TGTGCCAGCAGTGAAGGGCCCGCGGGTTACAATGAGCAGTTCTTC. Protein product: CASSEGPAGYNEQFF.

The CDR3 loop reads CASSFSFGTSGVYEQYF. The CDR3 nucleotides read TGTGCCAGCAGTTTCTCCTTCGGGACTAGCGGTGTCTACGAGCAGTACTTC. The chain joins TRBV28 to TRBJ2-5, with 11 bases identical to TRBD2. The DNA end is a closer match to TRBJ2-7, so the J assignment may be wrong. The length of the CDR3 is 17 residues. Germline V CDR1 and CDR2: MDHEN, SYDVKM.

This chain joins TRBV7-2 and TRBJ2-7; 9 positions agree with TRBD2. V gave up 1 base and J gave up 5 bases; unmatched junction bases: 9. This CDR3 has 16 amino acids. The germline gives CDR1 SGHTA, CDR2 FQGNSA. The CDR3 bases are TGTGCCAGCAGCTTAGAGGCGGGAGGGCTCGGGAACGAGCAGTACTTC. Translation gives CASSLEAGGLGNEQYF.

The chain links TRBV27 to TRBJ2-1; 8 bases map to TRBD2. With 2 bases clipped from V and 7 bases from J, the junction kept 7 bases outside the gene matches. This CDR3 comprises 15 residues. Germline CDR1 MNHEY, CDR2 SMNVEV (reference sequence). CDR3 DNA sequence: TGTGCCAGCAGTTTAAATACGGGAGGGTCTAATGAGCAGTTCTTC. Translation gives CASSLNTGGSNEQFF.

The gene calls are TRBV10-3 and TRBJ2-7; a possible D gene is TRBD1 (6 bases). The CDR3 contains 15 residues. V was cut by 0 bases and J by 2 bases, with 11 bases left in between. Germline V gene sequence: CDR1 ENHRY, CDR2 SYGVKD. CDR3: CAISESGRTAYEQYF. The DNA of the CDR3 is TGTGCCATCAGTGAGTCGGGACGGACAGCCTACGAGCAGTACTTC.

The V and J genes are TRBV29-1 and TRBJ2-1; TRBD2 agrees at 11 bases. The CDR3 runs 15 residues. Germline loops: CDR1 SQVTM, CDR2 ANQGSEA. Trimming cost V 2 bases and J 8 bases; bases outside gene matches: 8. In DNA form, the CDR3 reads TGCAGCGTTGAATCGATTAGCGGGAGGGGGGATGAGCAGTTCTTC. This translates into CSVESISGRGDEQFF.

V gene TRBV4-1 combines with J gene TRBJ2-1; weak D call: TRBD1 (7 bases). V gave up 2 bases and J gave up 2 bases, with 10 bases separating them. This CDR3 region has 15 residues. Germline V gene lookup returns CDR1 MGHRA and CDR2 YSYEKL. The CDR3 loop is CASSQQGGTYNEQFF. CDR3 DNA: TGCGCCAGCAGCCAACAGGGGGGAACCTACAATGAGCAGTTCTTC.

V usage is TRBV10-3 and J usage is TRBJ1-4; the D gene is possibly TRBD1 (6 bases). Germline CDR1 is ENHRY and CDR2 is SYGVKD. CDR3 length: 11 residues. Trimming left V 8 bases short and J 8 bases short, with 9 bases between. In DNA form, the CDR3 reads TGTGCCATCGGAAGGGGGGAAAAACTGTTTTTT. Its protein product is CAIGRGEKLFF.

In its sample, this clone was seen once. V gene TRBV2 combines with J gene TRBJ2-1; no firm D call. The V and J ends lost 2 bases and 2 bases respectively, with 16 bases between them. CDR3 length: 17 residues. CDR1 is SNHLY, CDR2 FYNNEI, per germline. The CDR3 DNA reads as TGTGCCAGCAGTGAAACGGTGATTCCCGAGCCCTACAATGAGCAGTTCTTC. Amino acid sequence: CASSETVIPEPYNEQFF.

The chain is built from TRBV28 and TRBJ1-1, with D unresolved. The length of the CDR3 is 12 residues. In germline, CDR1 is MDHEN, CDR2 SYDVKM. The V gene lost 6 bases and the J gene lost 6 bases, with 11 bases spanning the gap. CDR3 region: CASRQYRAEAFF. DNA of the CDR3: TGTGCCAGCAGACAATACCGGGCTGAAGCTTTCTTT.

The rearrangement links TRBV7-2 to TRBJ2-1; D may be TRBD2 (5 bases). This CDR3 region has 15 residues. The germline CDR1 and CDR2 sequences are SGHTA and FQGNSA. Trimming shortened V by 3 bases and J by 0 bases, and 9 bases separated the two germline ends. The chain's CDR3 is CASSLAGSSYNEQFF. In DNA, the CDR3 is TGTGCCAGCAGCTTGGCGGGCAGCTCCTACAATGAGCAGTTCTTC.

The rearrangement joins TRBV6-6 to TRBJ2-1; D is ambiguous. Trimming took 2 bases from V and 8 from J, leaving 10 bases between them. This CDR3 contains 13 residues. CDR1 is MNHNY and CDR2 is SVGAGI in the germline V gene (reference sequence). The CDR3 loop is CASSYGTAYEQFF. The DNA for the CDR3 is TGTGCCAGCAGTTACGGCACCGCTTATGAGCAGTTCTTC.

This chain joins TRBV18 and TRBJ1-1; possibly TRBD1 for D (5 bases). V lost 5 bases, J lost 4 bases, and 14 bases lay in between. The CDR3 length is 14 residues. Per germline, CDR1 KGHSH and CDR2 LQKENI. CDR3 nucleotides: TGTGCCAGCTCAACCCAAGACGGGGGCACTGAAGCTTTCTTT. Its translation is CASSTQDGGTEAFF.

The chain joins TRBV2 to TRBJ1-4; no definite D call. CDR1 and CDR2 from the germline V gene are SNHLY and FYNNEI. Trimming pared 9 bases from V and 6 bases from J, leaving 5 bases between. The CDR3 is made up of 10 amino acids. The CDR3: CASRDEKLFF. The DNA for the CDR3 is TGTGCCAGTCGTGATGAAAAACTGTTTTTT.

The CDR3 region has the DNA TGTGCCAGCGGAGGGATTCTGTCCTACGAGCAGTACTTC. Protein: CASGGILSYEQYF. The J gene is TRBJ2-7, the V gene TRBV6-1; D may be TRBD2 (6 bases). V lost 8 bases, J lost 1 base, and 12 bases lay in between. This CDR3 contains 13 residues. Germline V gene data show CDR1 as MNHNS and CDR2 as SASEGT.

The chain carries TRBV18 and TRBJ1-1; D not resolved. Germline-derived CDR1 and CDR2 are KGHSH and LQKENI. This CDR3 has 12 residues. Between the trimmed V and J ends, which lost 0 bases and 6 bases, there was a span of 5 bases. CDR3 residues: CASSPPRAEAFF. The CDR3 DNA is TGTGCCAGCTCACCACCGAGGGCTGAAGCTTTCTTT.

The chain carries TRBV14 and TRBJ2-7, with TRBD2 matching over 7 bases. The CDR3 is made up of 15 amino acids. Unmatched junction bases numbered 9, after V lost 4 bases and J lost 3 bases. Germline lookup yields CDR1 SGHDN and CDR2 FVKESK. The CDR3 protein is CASSPNGGRSYEQYF. The CDR3 region has the DNA TGTGCCAGCAGCCCAAACGGGGGGAGAAGCTACGAGCAGTACTTC.

This clone was recorded only once. The gene calls are TRBV5-1 and TRBJ1-3, with a tentative D call TRBD1 (6 bases). V lost 4 bases to trimming and J lost 2 bases, with 19 bases between them. The V gene's germline CDR1 is SGHRS and CDR2 YFSETQ. This CDR3 is built from 17 residues. The DNA of the CDR3 is TGCGCCAGCAGCCCGACTTCTCCGGACAGAGCTGGAAACACCATATATTTT. Residues: CASSPTSPDRAGNTIYF.

J is TRBJ2-1 and V is TRBV6-5; 7 bases align to TRBD2. In germline, CDR1 is MNHEY, CDR2 SVGAGI. The V gene end was trimmed by 4 bases and the J gene end by 4 bases; junction bases not matched to a gene: 7. The CDR3 consists of 15 residues. The CDR3 spells CASSWGGTTYNEQFF. Written as DNA, the CDR3 is TGTGCCAGCAGTTGGGGGGGGACTACTTACAATGAGCAGTTCTTC.

This clone was recorded once. CDR3: CASSRLAGVNNEQFF. The CDR3 DNA reads as TGTGCCAGCAGCCGCCTAGCGGGAGTAAACAATGAGCAGTTCTTC. The chain combines TRBV11-3 with TRBJ2-1; 10 bases align to TRBD2. This CDR3 has 15 residues. CDR1 is SGHNT and CDR2 is YENEEA in the germline V gene. Trimming cost V 5 bases and J 5 bases; bases outside gene matches: 6.

The rearrangement uses TRBV28 and TRBJ2-7, with 7 bases lining up with TRBD1. From germline, CDR1 is MDHEN and CDR2 SYDVKM. This CDR3 region has 15 residues. Trimming cost V 3 bases and J 7 bases; bases outside gene matches: 12. The CDR3 DNA reads TGTGCCAGCAGTTTTACCCGGACAGGCGGGTATGAGCAGTACTTC. It encodes CASSFTRTGGYEQYF. Complete variable domain (other parts from reference TRBV28 and TRBJ2-7): DVKVTQSSRYLVKRTGEKVFLECVQDMDHENMFWYRQDPGLGLRLIYFSYDVKMKEKGDIPEGYSVSREKKERFSLILESASTNQTSMYLCASSFTRTGGYEQYFGPGTRLTVT.

This chain links TRBV4-3 with TRBJ2-7; D gene ambiguous. This CDR3 is 14 amino acids long. Germline CDR1 LGHNA, CDR2 YSLEER. Between the trimmed V and J ends, which lost 1 base and 0 bases, there was a span of 7 bases. The CDR3 nucleotides are TGCGCCAGCAGCCAAGCGGTGTCCTCCTACGAGCAGTACTTC. It encodes CASSQAVSSYEQYF.

CDR3 protein: CASSFDRGRAFF. CDR3 in DNA: TGTGCCAGCAGTTTCGACAGGGGGAGAGCTTTCTTT. J is TRBJ1-1 and V is TRBV6-1; 9 bases map to TRBD1. CDR1 and CDR2 (germline): MNHNS, SASEGT. V shed 5 bases and J 10 bases; nucleotides not matched to a gene: 5. This CDR3 is 12 amino acids long.

The chain recombines TRBV2 with TRBJ2-4, with 8 bases matching TRBD2. Germline values: CDR1 SNHLY, CDR2 FYNNEI. V lost 11 bases, J lost 7 bases, and 10 bases stayed unmatched. There are 13 residues in the CDR3. The CDR3 nucleotides read TGTGCCGGAAGCGGGGGCGCGGGGAACATTCAGTACTTC. This encodes CAGSGGAGNIQYF.

The rearrangement links TRBV11-2 to TRBJ2-2; 12 nucleotides align to TRBD2. This CDR3 comprises 18 residues. Germline lookup yields CDR1 SGHAT and CDR2 FQNNGV. V gave up 1 base and J gave up 6 bases; unmatched junction bases: 9. The CDR3 protein is CASSLGQGPSGRAGELFF. CDR3 DNA sequence: TGTGCCAGCAGCTTAGGACAGGGCCCTAGCGGGAGGGCCGGGGAGCTGTTTTTT.

V usage is TRBV18 and J usage is TRBJ1-1, with D perhaps TRBD1 (5 bases). Germline values: CDR1 KGHSH, CDR2 LQKENI. V lost 6 bases and J lost 1, with 12 bases in between. CDR3 length equals 14 residues. The CDR3 region is CASSSIRENTEAFF. The CDR3 coding sequence is TGTGCCAGCTCCTCGATCAGGGAGAACACTGAAGCTTTCTTT.

The V gene is TRBV14, the J gene TRBJ1-2; D gene ambiguous. CDR3 length: 12 residues. Germline V gene data show CDR1 as SGHDN and CDR2 as FVKESK. Trimming took 1 base from V and 3 from J, leaving 3 bases between them. The CDR3 DNA follows: TGTGCCAGCAGCCAAGCATACTATGGCTACACCTTC. This gives the protein CASSQAYYGYTF.